Following are 9 T cell receptor beta chains from one sample sequenced in a study of blood T cell repertoires in COVID-19. Profiling relied on immunoSEQ multiplex PCR, and the TCRdb table lists in-frame clones only, not all of them. Here the sample spans about 280,000 clones, around nine tenths being singletons. Sequenced sample: PBMCs or T cells enriched from blood (not recorded which). The origin of the receptors is a middle-aged woman who had recovered from COVID-19.

This chain links TRBV12-3 or TRBV12-4 with TRBJ2-3; no firm D call. The CDR3 has 13 residues. V dropped 6 bases and J dropped 2 bases, with 9 bases sitting between them. CDR3 protein: CASSIRNTDTQYF. Here the CDR3 DNA reads TGTGCCAGCAGCATTAGAAACACAGATACGCAGTATTTT.

The chain carries TRBV7-9 and TRBJ2-1; TRBD1 is a possible D gene (6 bases). V lost 5 bases, J lost 5 bases, and 13 bases lay in between. The germline V gene encodes CDR1 SEHNR and CDR2 FQNEAQ (reference sequence). The CDR3 length is 14 residues. The CDR3 DNA reads as TGTGCCAGCAGCATACAGGGTAGGGACAATGAGCAGTTCTTC. It yields the protein CASSIQGRDNEQFF.

The rearrangement joins TRBV9 to TRBJ1-2; no reliable D call. The CDR3 totals 12 residues. In germline, CDR1 is SGDLS, CDR2 YYNGEE. The V and J ends lost 3 bases and 7 bases respectively, with 10 bases between them. CDR3 sequence reads: CASSAAAGGYTF. As DNA, the CDR3 is TGTGCCAGCAGCGCCGCGGCCGGTGGCTACACCTTC.

In its sample, this clone was seen once. Here the CDR3 reads CASSFLLGDTQYF. The CDR3 nucleotides read TGTGCCAGCAGTTTCCTTCTCGGTGATACGCAGTATTTT. The chain carries TRBV28 and TRBJ2-3; no clear D. Germline CDR1 reads MDHEN; CDR2 reads SYDVKM. The germline V and J ends were trimmed by 3 bases and 6 bases, with 10 bases remaining between them. This CDR3 is built from 13 residues.

The chain has TRBV30 and TRBJ1-2; D is uncertain. Looked up from germline, CDR1 is GTSNPN and CDR2 is SVGIG (reference sequence). Trimming left V 0 bases short and J 0 bases short, with 11 bases between. CDR3 length: 15 residues. CDR3 DNA sequence: TGTGCCTGGAGTGTACAGAGGGTAGCTAACTATGGCTACACCTTC. Translating gives CAWSVQRVANYGYTF.

The rearrangement uses TRBV20-1 and TRBJ1-4; D unclear. CDR3 length: 11 amino acids. The ends were cut back, 0 bases at V and 8 bases at J, with 4 bases in the middle. Germline assignment: CDR1 DFQATT and CDR2 SNEGSKA (reference sequence). DNA of the CDR3: TGCAGTGCTAGAGATCTAGAAAAACTGTTTTTT. Residues: CSARDLEKLFF.

Concerning this clone itself: At the DNA level, this CDR3 is encoded by other sequences in the same sample as well. The chain couples TRBV19 to TRBJ1-1, with D maybe TRBD1 (5 bases). The V gene's germline CDR1 is LNHDA and CDR2 SQIVND (reference sequence). The germline V and J ends were trimmed by 3 bases and 4 bases, with 9 bases remaining between them. The CDR3 is 13 residues long. CDR3 in DNA: TGTGCCAGTAGTATCCGGGGGTCCACTGAAGCTTTCTTT. It is translated as CASSIRGSTEAFF.

This chain links TRBV2 with TRBJ1-3; unclear D gene. Deletions cut 6 bases from V and 6 bases from J, with 6 bases between. The germline CDR1 and CDR2 sequences are SNHLY and FYNNEI. CDR3 length equals 11 residues. CDR3 loop: CASRNINTIYF. The CDR3 DNA is TGTGCCAGCAGAAACATAAACACCATATATTTT.

The chain joins TRBV7-9 to TRBJ2-2, with 7 bases lining up with TRBD2. The J segment lost 4 bases and the V segment lost 5 bases, leaving 7 bases of the junction unmatched. Germline V CDR1 and CDR2: SEHNR, FQNEAQ (reference sequence). The CDR3 extends over 15 amino acids. The CDR3 here is CASSPLLASTGELFF. DNA for the CDR3: TGTGCCAGCAGCCCACTACTAGCGAGCACCGGGGAGCTGTTTTTT.